This TCR beta chain was captured by sequencing in a study of T cells in Graves' hyperthyroidism and ophthalmopathy. Study results and limitations: Most expanded thyroid clonotypes above 0.001 also appeared in blood.

RNA transcripts gave rise to amplified TCR beta CDR3 regions. A first-round RT-PCR of the TCR CDR3 used the HTBI primer set. TCRdb re-derived calls from the multiplex PCR reads in MiXCR, one entry per CDR3 protein. Of fewer than 500,000 distinct CDR3 sequences listed, about 14% are singletons. Lactation, pregnancy, other autoimmune disease or uncontrolled infection excluded patients. Diagnostic assessment was based on clinical symptoms, serum thyroxine and TRAb, thyroid ultrasound and orbital computed tomography. The CDR3 contains 15 residues. V was clipped by 3 bases and J by 1 base, with 12 bases between them. CDR1 is LNHDA and CDR2 is SQIVND in the germline V gene (reference sequence). This clonotype has ten or more counts. No antigen is known for it.

The TCR was taken from a man aged 18 to 29 with Graves' ophthalmopathy. The genes are TRBV19 and TRBJ1-1; maybe TRBD1 (6 bases). The sequencing input was blood. This CDR3 is CASSIGGRQNTEAFF. CDR3 sequence (DNA): TGTGCCAGTAGTATTGGGGGCAGACAGAACACTGAAGCTTTCTTT.